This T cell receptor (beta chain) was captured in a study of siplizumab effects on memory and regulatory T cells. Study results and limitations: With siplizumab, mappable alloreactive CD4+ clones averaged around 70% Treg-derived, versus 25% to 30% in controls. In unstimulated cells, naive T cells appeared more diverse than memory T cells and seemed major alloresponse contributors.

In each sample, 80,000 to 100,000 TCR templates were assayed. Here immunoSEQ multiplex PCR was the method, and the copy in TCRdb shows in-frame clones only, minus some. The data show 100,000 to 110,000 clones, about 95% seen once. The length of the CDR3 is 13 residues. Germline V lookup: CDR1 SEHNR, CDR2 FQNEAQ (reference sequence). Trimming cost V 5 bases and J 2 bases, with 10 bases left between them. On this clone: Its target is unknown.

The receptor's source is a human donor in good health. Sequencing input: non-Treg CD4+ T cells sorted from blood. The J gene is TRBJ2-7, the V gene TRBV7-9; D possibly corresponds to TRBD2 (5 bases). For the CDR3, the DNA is TGTGCCAGCAGCCCTCGGGGTCCCTACGAGCAGTACTTC. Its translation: CASSPRGPYEQYF.